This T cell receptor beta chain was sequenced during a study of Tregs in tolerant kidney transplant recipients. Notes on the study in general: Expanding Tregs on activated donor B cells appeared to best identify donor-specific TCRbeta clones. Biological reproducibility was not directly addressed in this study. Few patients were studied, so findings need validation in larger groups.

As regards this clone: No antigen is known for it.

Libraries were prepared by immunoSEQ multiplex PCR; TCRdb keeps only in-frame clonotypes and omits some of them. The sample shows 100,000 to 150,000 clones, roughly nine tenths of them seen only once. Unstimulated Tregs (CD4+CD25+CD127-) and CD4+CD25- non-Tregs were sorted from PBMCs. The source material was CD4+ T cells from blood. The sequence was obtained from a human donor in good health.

The CDR3 DNA reads as TGTGCCAGCTCACCCGACCGGAGTTGGAATTCACCCCTCCACTTT. Its protein is CASSPDRSWNSPLHF. The rearrangement links TRBV18 to TRBJ1-6; D is unresolved. CDR1 and CDR2 (germline): KGHSH, LQKENI. The V and J ends lost 3 bases and 7 bases respectively, with 13 bases between them. The CDR3 contains 15 residues.